The 21 T cell receptor beta chains reported below all come from one sample, sequenced in a study of CD8 T cells in cerebrospinal fluid in Alzheimer's disease. TCRdb reanalyzed the 10x single-cell sequencing reads and collapses them to one entry per CDR3 protein, without DNA. Its table records hundreds of distinct CDR3 sequences. Material for sequencing was cerebrospinal fluid. These receptors came from a human donor with Alzheimer's disease.

This clonotype is called medium-sized based on its frequency. The chain combines TRBV20-1 with TRBJ1-1; TCRdb reports TRBD1, a call that lacks DNA to check it against. This CDR3 comprises 14 residues. The germline V gene has CDR1 DFQATT and CDR2 SNEGSKA (reference sequence). The CDR3 sequence: CSARGHLLRTEAFF.

In terms of frequency, this clonotype is medium-sized. This chain uses TRBV4-3 with TRBJ1-2. The CDR3 length is 14 residues. Germline lookup yields CDR1 LGHNA and CDR2 YSLEER. The chain's CDR3 is CASSQDRTPGGYTF.

Considering frequency, this clonotype is medium-sized. The chain links TRBV10-2 to TRBJ1-1; the TCRdb call, TRBD1, lacks DNA for checking. This CDR3 spans 16 amino acids. The germline CDR1 and CDR2 sequences are WSHSY and SAAADI. The CDR3 reads CASRKPGQGSTTEAFF.

CDR3: CASSQEPLARQETQYF. This chain links TRBV3-2 with TRBJ2-5; TCRdb indicates TRBD2, and absent DNA this call remains unverified. TRBV3-2 is a listed pseudogene. The CDR3 has 16 residues.

By frequency, this clonotype registers large. The J gene is TRBJ2-2, the V gene TRBV11-2; TCRdb calls TRBD2, which cannot be checked without DNA. Germline CDR1 SGHAT, CDR2 FQNNGV. The CDR3 has 15 residues. CDR3 in amino acids: CASRSNSGSTGELFF.

According to its frequency, this clonotype is medium-sized. This rearrangement joins TRBV7-9 to TRBJ2-1. Germline CDR1 SEHNR, CDR2 FQNEAQ (reference sequence). The CDR3 runs 13 residues. This CDR3 reads CASSSGGRNEQFF.

The gene calls are TRBV6-5 and TRBJ2-7. The V gene's germline CDR1 is MNHEY and CDR2 SVGAGI. The CDR3 is 12 residues long. The CDR3 sequence is CASSYSTGEQYF.

V is TRBV6-5 and J is TRBJ1-2; the D gene TCRdb calls, TRBD1, cannot be checked with no DNA. From germline, CDR1 is MNHEY and CDR2 SVGAGI. The CDR3 extends over 14 amino acids. CDR3 residues: CASSRTGGSYGYTF.

This clonotype counts as medium-sized by frequency. V usage is TRBV7-2 and J usage is TRBJ2-7. The CDR3 contains 13 residues. Germline CDR1 SGHTA, CDR2 FQGNSA. CDR3: CASSLGRGSEQYF.

By frequency, this clonotype is medium-sized. This chain joins TRBV10-2 and TRBJ1-3; TCRdb designates TRBD1, a call that cannot be tested without DNA. Germline assignment: CDR1 WSHSY and CDR2 SAAADI. The CDR3 sequence is 16 residues long. Here the CDR3 reads CASSDRGPSSGNTIYF.

This chain links TRBV6-5 with TRBJ1-2. Germline-derived CDR1 and CDR2 are MNHEY and SVGAGI. The CDR3 is 17 residues long. The CDR3 reads CASSYVGPRMGNYGYTF.

The chain couples TRBV19 to TRBJ2-7; the TRBD1 assignment by TCRdb is unverifiable without DNA. The CDR3 runs 14 residues. The germline V gene encodes CDR1 LNHDA and CDR2 SQIVND (reference sequence). This CDR3 is CASSTSRDAYEQYF.

By frequency, this clonotype is large. The V and J genes are TRBV5-1 and TRBJ2-5; lacking DNA, the TRBD2 call made by TCRdb goes unchecked. Germline CDR1 SGHRS, CDR2 YFSETQ. The CDR3 contains 20 residues. The CDR3 sequence: CASSLRSSSTRLAGRETQYF.

This rearrangement joins TRBV6-1 to TRBJ2-3; as DNA is missing, the TRBD1 call by TCRdb cannot be tested. CDR3 size: 15 residues. Germline V lookup: CDR1 MNHNS, CDR2 SASEGT. The CDR3 reads CASSLDRVGTDTQYF.

Its frequency marks this clonotype as medium-sized. The chain combines TRBV10-3 with TRBJ2-1; TCRdb returns TRBD1, unconfirmable since there is no DNA. Germline CDR1 is ENHRY and CDR2 is SYGVKD. CDR3 length: 13 amino acids. The CDR3 reads CAMGGRGPNEQFF.

The chain employs TRBV11-2 and TRBJ1-2. The CDR3 sequence is 14 residues long. Germline V gene lookup returns CDR1 SGHAT and CDR2 FQNNGV. CDR3 residues: CASSPYIPERGYTF. The full variable domain, in which reference TRBV11-2 and TRBJ1-2 provide the parts outside the CDR3, is EAGVAQSPRYKIIEKRQSVAFWCNPISGHATLYWYQQILGQGPKLLIQFQNNGVVDDSQLPKDRFSAERLKGVDSTLKIQPAKLEDSAVYLCASSPYIPERGYTFGSGTRLTVV.

This clonotype is called medium-sized based on its frequency. The genes are TRBV10-3 and TRBJ2-3; TCRdb names TRBD2, which stays unverified in the absence of DNA. Germline CDR1 and CDR2: ENHRY and SYGVKD. CDR3 length: 14 residues. CDR3 protein: CAIKAAGETDTQYF.

This clonotype is labeled medium-sized based on frequency. CDR3: CASSLQGNTEAFF. V usage is TRBV7-3 and J usage is TRBJ1-1; TCRdb picks TRBD1, but there is no DNA to check that call. CDR3 length equals 13 residues. Germline CDR1 and CDR2: SGHTA and FQGTGA.

This clonotype is identified as hyperexpanded (1% or more) from frequency. The J gene is TRBJ2-2, the V gene TRBV14. Germline loops: CDR1 SGHDN, CDR2 FVKESK. This CDR3 has 15 residues. The CDR3 region is CASSQDLGNTGELFF.

Its frequency marks this clonotype as medium-sized. V usage is TRBV20-1 and J usage is TRBJ2-3. Per germline, CDR1 DFQATT and CDR2 SNEGSKA (reference sequence). This CDR3 is built from 12 residues. The CDR3 region is CSALDSTDTQYF.

The chain uses TRBV28 and TRBJ2-5. This CDR3 comprises 15 residues. Germline V lookup: CDR1 MDHEN, CDR2 SYDVKM. The CDR3 reads CASSPRLMYQETQYF.